What follows is one TCR beta chain and its context. Repertoires were generated with immunoSEQ multiplex PCR, while TCRdb's copy carries only in-frame clones and drops some. This table holds roughly 290,000 clones, around 85% found once. Losses at the gene ends were 7 bases for V and 5 bases for J; bases not matched to a gene: 4. The CDR3 has 13 residues. Germline-derived CDR1 and CDR2 are LNHDA and SQIVND (reference sequence). The data originate from a study of blood T cell repertoires in COVID-19. V usage is TRBV19 and J usage is TRBJ1-1; 10 bases align to TRBD1. This TCR was sampled from a man aged 25 to 40 who had recovered from COVID-19. Sample: PBMCs or T cells enriched from blood (not recorded which). The CDR3 coding sequence is TGTGCCAGTAATCTGGACAGGGGGACTGAAGCTTTCTTT. The encoded protein is CASNLDRGTEAFF.